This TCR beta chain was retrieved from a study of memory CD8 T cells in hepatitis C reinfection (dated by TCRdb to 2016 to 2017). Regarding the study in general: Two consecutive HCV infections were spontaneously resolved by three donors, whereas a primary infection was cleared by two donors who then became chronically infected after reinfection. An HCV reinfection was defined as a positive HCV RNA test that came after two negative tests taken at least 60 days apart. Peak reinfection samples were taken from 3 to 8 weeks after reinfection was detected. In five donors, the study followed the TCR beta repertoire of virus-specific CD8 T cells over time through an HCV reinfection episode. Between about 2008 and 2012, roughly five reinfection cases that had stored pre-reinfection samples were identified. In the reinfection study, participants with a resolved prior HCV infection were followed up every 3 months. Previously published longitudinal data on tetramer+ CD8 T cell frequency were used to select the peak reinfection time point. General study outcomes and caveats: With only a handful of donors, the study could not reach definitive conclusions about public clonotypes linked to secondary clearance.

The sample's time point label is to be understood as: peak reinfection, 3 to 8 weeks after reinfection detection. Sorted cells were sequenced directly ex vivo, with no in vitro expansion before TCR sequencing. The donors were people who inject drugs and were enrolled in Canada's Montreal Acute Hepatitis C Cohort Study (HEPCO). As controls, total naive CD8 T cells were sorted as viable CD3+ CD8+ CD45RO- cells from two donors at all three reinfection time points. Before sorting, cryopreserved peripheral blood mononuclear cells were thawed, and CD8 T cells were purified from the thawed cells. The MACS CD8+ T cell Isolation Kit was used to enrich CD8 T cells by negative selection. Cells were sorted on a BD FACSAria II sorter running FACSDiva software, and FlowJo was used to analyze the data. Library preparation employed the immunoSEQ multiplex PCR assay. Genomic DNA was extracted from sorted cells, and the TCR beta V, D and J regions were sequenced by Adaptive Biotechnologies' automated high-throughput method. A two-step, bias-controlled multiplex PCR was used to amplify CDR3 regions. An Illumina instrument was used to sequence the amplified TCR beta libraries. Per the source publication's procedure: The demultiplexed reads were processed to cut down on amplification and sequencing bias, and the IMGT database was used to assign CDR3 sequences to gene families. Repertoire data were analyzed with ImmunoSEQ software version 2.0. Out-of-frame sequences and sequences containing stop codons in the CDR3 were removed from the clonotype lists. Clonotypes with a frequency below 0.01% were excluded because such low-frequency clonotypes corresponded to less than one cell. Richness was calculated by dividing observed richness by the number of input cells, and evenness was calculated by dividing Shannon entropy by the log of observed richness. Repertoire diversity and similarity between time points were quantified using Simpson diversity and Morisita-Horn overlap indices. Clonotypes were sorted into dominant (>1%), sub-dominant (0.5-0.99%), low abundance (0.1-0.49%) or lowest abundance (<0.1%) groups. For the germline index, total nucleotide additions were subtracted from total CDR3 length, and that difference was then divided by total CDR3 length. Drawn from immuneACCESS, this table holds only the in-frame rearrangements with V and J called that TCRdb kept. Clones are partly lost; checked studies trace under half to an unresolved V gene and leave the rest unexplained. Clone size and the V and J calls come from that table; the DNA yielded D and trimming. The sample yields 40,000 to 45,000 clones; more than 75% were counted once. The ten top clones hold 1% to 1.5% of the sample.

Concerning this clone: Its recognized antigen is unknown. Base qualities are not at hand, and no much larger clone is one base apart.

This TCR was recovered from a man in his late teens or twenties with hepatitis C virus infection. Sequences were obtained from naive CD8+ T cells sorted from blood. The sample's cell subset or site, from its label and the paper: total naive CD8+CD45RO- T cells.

This receptor has the CDR3 CASINSGNTIYF. The DNA is as follows: TGTGCCAGCATCAACTCGGGAAACACCATATATTTT. The sequence links TRBV6-6 to TRBJ1-3; the D gene identity is not certain. From the cysteine through the phenylalanine, the CDR3 covers 12 amino acids. Left in the record is the CDR3 DNA by itself, 36 bases read in frame from the first base. CDR1 and CDR2 are read off the germline V gene (reference sequence) as MNHNY and SVGAGI. Relative to germline, V is 7 bases shorter and J is 4 bases shorter, with 8 bases between their ends.